Below are 5 T cell receptor beta chains sequenced from a single sample in a study of T cells in localized non-small cell lung cancer. Sequencing was performed with immunoSEQ multiplex PCR; in TCRdb, only in-frame clones are kept and a portion is missing. This table holds more than 20,000 clones, roughly 90% found once. The source material was PBMCs, sampled before any cancer treatment. These receptors originate from a man between 35 and 75 years old with stage II lung adenocarcinoma.

V usage is TRBV19 and J usage is TRBJ2-5, with D unresolved. CDR1 LNHDA and CDR2 SQIVND come from the germline V gene (reference sequence). V lost 1 base and J lost 1, with 10 bases in between. The CDR3 extends over 15 amino acids. The CDR3: CASSIGTRAQETQYF. The CDR3, as DNA: TGTGCCAGTAGTATAGGAACTCGCGCCCAAGAGACCCAGTACTTC. Together with reference TRBV19 and TRBJ2-5, the CDR3 gives the full variable domain: DGGITQSPKYLFRKEGQNVTLSCEQNLNHDAMYWYRQDPGQGLRLIYYSQIVNDFQKGDIAEGYSVSREKKESFPLTVTSAQKNPTAFYLCASSIGTRAQETQYFGPGTRLLVL.

This chain connects TRBV30 to TRBJ1-3; no clear D. The CDR3 covers 14 residues. Per germline, CDR1 GTSNPN and CDR2 SVGIG (reference sequence). The V end was cut by 4 bases, the J end by 2 bases, with 12 bases between. DNA of the CDR3: TGTGCCTGGACTGCGGCTTTTACTGGAAACACCATATATTTT. Its protein product is CAWTAAFTGNTIYF.

This chain joins TRBV18 and TRBJ1-2; the D is unclear. V gave up 6 bases and J gave up 5 bases, with 19 bases separating them. The V gene's germline CDR1 is KGHSH and CDR2 LQKENI. This CDR3 is 15 amino acids long. The CDR3 here is CASSSLPLSSYGYTF. CDR3 nucleotide sequence: TGTGCCAGCTCCTCCTTACCCCTGTCTTCGTATGGCTACACCTTC.

In its sample, this clone was seen once. The chain combines TRBV2 with TRBJ1-1, with 8 nucleotides matching TRBD1. The CDR3 is made up of 14 amino acids. Germline V gene data show CDR1 as SNHLY and CDR2 as FYNNEI. V shed 4 bases, J shed 7 bases, and the junction held 8 bases outside the gene matches. The CDR3 sequence: CASSVQGARGEAFF. The CDR3 bases are TGTGCCAGCAGTGTTCAGGGGGCAAGGGGTGAAGCTTTCTTT.

V usage is TRBV5-1 and J usage is TRBJ1-1; 11 bases match TRBD1. J was trimmed by 0 bases and V by 4 bases; bases with no gene match: 5. Germline CDR1 and CDR2: SGHRS and YFSETQ. CDR3 length equals 16 residues. The CDR3 is CASSPRTGGMNTEAFF. CDR3 coding DNA: TGCGCCAGCAGCCCCCGGACAGGGGGCATGAACACTGAAGCTTTCTTT.